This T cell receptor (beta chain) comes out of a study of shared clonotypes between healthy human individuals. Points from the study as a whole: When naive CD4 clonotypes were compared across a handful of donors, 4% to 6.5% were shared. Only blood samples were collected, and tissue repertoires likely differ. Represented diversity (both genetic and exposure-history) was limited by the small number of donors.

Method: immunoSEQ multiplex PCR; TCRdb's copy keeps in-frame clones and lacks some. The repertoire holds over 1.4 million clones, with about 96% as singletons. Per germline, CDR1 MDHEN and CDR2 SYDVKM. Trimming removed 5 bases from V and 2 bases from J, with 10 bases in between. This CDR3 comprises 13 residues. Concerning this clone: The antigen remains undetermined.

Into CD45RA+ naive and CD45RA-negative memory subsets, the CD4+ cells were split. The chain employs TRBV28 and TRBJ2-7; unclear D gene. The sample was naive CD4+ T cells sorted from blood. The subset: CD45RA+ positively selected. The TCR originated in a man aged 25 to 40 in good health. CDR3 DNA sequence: TGTGCCAGCAGTCAACTGATTCCCTACGAGCAGTACTTC. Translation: CASSQLIPYEQYF.